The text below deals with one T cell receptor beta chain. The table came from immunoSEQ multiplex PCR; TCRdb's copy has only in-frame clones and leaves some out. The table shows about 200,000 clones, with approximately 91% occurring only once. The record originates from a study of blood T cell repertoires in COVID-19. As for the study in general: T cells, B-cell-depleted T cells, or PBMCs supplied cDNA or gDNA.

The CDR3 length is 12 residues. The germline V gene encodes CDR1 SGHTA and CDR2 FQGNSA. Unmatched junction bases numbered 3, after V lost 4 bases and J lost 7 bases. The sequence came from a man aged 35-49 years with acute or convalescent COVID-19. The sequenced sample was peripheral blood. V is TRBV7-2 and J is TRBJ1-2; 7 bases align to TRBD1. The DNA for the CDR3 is TGTGCCAGCAGCTCACAGGGGACTGGCTACACCTTC. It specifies CASSSQGTGYTF.